A single sample is the source of the 18 T cell receptor beta chains below, sequenced in a study of blood T cell repertoires in COVID-19. Profiling relied on immunoSEQ multiplex PCR, and the TCRdb table lists in-frame clones only, not all of them. Counted here are around 220,000 clones, roughly 89% occurring once; the ten biggest clones make up approximately 6.6%. Input material: PBMCs or T cells enriched from blood (not recorded which). These receptors originate from a woman in her thirties or forties who had recovered from COVID-19.

V is TRBV4-1 and J is TRBJ1-4, with a weak D call TRBD1 (5 bases). Looked up from germline, CDR1 is MGHRA and CDR2 is YSYEKL. This CDR3 is built from 15 residues. Trimming cost V 1 base and J 8 bases, with 14 bases left between them. CDR3 amino acids: CASSQVGKGVEKLFF. For the CDR3, the DNA is TGCGCCAGCAGCCAAGTGGGCAAAGGGGTCGAAAAACTGTTTTTT.

This sequence joins TRBV4-1 and TRBJ2-2; 15 bases line up with TRBD2. The CDR3 length is 17 residues. V lost 4 bases and J lost 5; bases outside the gene matches: 5. The germline gives CDR1 MGHRA, CDR2 YSYEKL. The CDR3 protein is CASSPGLAGGLTGELFF. DNA for the CDR3: TGCGCCAGCAGCCCGGGACTAGCGGGAGGTTTGACCGGGGAGCTGTTTTTT.

The V call is TRBV5-4, the J call TRBJ2-3, with 10 positions matching TRBD2. J lost 1 base, V lost 0 bases, and 5 bases had no gene match. Per germline, CDR1 SGHNT and CDR2 YYREEE (reference sequence). The CDR3 is made up of 17 amino acids. As DNA, the CDR3 is TGTGCCAGCAGCTTGGCGCCAGGACTAGCGGGCACAGATACGCAGTATTTT. It specifies CASSLAPGLAGTDTQYF.

This clone was observed a few times. The V call is TRBV7-2, the J call TRBJ2-3; 10 bases match TRBD2. The CDR3 runs to 15 residues. Per the germline V gene, CDR1 is SGHTA and CDR2 is FQGNSA. The V gene end was trimmed by 5 bases and the J gene end by 4 bases; junction bases not matched to a gene: 6. CDR3 region: CASSPQAGGADTQYF. DNA of the CDR3: TGTGCCAGCAGCCCACAAGCGGGAGGGGCAGATACGCAGTATTTT.

The chain is built from TRBV2 and TRBJ1-2; no firm D call. This CDR3 is built from 10 residues. Looked up from germline, CDR1 is SNHLY and CDR2 is FYNNEI. V shed 6 bases and J shed 8 bases, with 7 bases lying between them. The CDR3 loop reads CASRLRGYTF. The CDR3, as DNA: TGTGCCAGCAGGCTGCGAGGCTACACCTTC.

This sequence joins TRBV5-1 and TRBJ1-5, with D possibly TRBD1 on 6 matching bases. Trimming pared 2 bases from V and 0 bases from J, leaving 9 bases between. The germline V gene encodes CDR1 SGHRS and CDR2 YFSETQ. The CDR3 has 15 residues. CDR3 region: CASSLTGHSNQPQHF. In DNA, the CDR3 is TGCGCCAGCAGCTTAACGGGACATAGCAATCAGCCCCAGCATTTT.

The chain recombines TRBV7-2 with TRBJ2-1; tentatively, D is TRBD2 (6 bases). The germline V and J ends were trimmed by 2 bases and 12 bases, with 14 bases remaining between them. This CDR3 region has 13 residues. From germline, CDR1 is SGHTA and CDR2 FQGNSA. The CDR3 spells CASSLQPGSTQFF. The CDR3 nucleotides read TGTGCCAGCAGCTTACAACCCGGGAGTACGCAGTTCTTC.

This rearrangement joins TRBV30 to TRBJ1-6, with D hard to call. The V end lost 3 bases, the J end lost 9 bases, and 18 bases lay between the germline ends. Germline CDR1 GTSNPN, CDR2 SVGIG (reference sequence). The CDR3 contains 15 residues. CDR3 sequence (DNA): TGTGCCTGGAGCCAACGGGGAGGGTTCAGTTCACCCCTCCACTTT. Residues: CAWSQRGGFSSPLHF.

This clone was detected many times. This chain uses TRBV3-1 (or the pseudogene TRBV3-2) with TRBJ1-4, with 9 nucleotides matching TRBD1. Germline CDR1 LGHDT, CDR2 YNNKEL (reference sequence). The CDR3 has 16 residues. V dropped 1 base and J dropped 0; count of bases not matched to a gene: 0. The CDR3 loop is CASSQGQGATNEKLFF. For the CDR3, the DNA is TGTGCCAGCAGCCAAGGACAGGGGGCAACTAATGAAAAACTGTTTTTT.

The rearrangement links TRBV10-3 to TRBJ2-1; TRBD2 matches at 10 bases. The CDR3 is 16 residues long. Per the germline V gene, CDR1 is ENHRY and CDR2 is SYGVKD. V lost 3 bases and J lost 12; bases outside the gene matches: 14. CDR3 amino acids: CAISDLASGSQVAQFF. CDR3 DNA sequence: TGTGCCATCAGTGATCTAGCTAGCGGGAGTCAAGTTGCGCAGTTCTTC.

This rearrangement joins TRBV5-6 to TRBJ2-3; 7 bases are a match to TRBD1. This CDR3 region has 16 residues. The ends lost 1 base at V and 5 bases at J; junction bases unmatched: 10. Per germline, CDR1 SGHDT and CDR2 YYEEEE. In nucleotides, the CDR3 is TGTGCCAGCAGCTTGAAGACAGGGAATGTCCAAGATACGCAGTATTTT. Translation gives CASSLKTGNVQDTQYF.

The rearrangement links TRBV24-1 to TRBJ1-2; 8 bases match TRBD1. Germline CDR1 reads KGHDR; CDR2 reads SFDVKD. With 3 bases clipped from V and 7 bases from J, the junction kept 3 bases outside the gene matches. The CDR3 loop spans 13 amino acids. The CDR3 nucleotides read TGTGCCACCAGTGATCAGGGGGCGGGTGGCTACACCTTC. Protein product: CATSDQGAGGYTF.

This clone was observed a single time. This chain links TRBV9 with TRBJ2-1; tentative D call: TRBD2 (6 bases). Trimming left V 4 bases short and J 0 bases short, with 17 bases between. CDR3 length equals 17 residues. Germline V gene sequence: CDR1 SGDLS, CDR2 YYNGEE. The DNA for the CDR3 is TGTGCCAGCAGCCCTCGGTGGGGGGAGGCCTCCTACAATGAGCAGTTCTTC. Translated: CASSPRWGEASYNEQFF.

This clone was recorded only once. The CDR3 is CARSSNSLSPSGNTIYF. CDR3 coding DNA: TGTGCCAGAAGCTCGAATTCCTTGAGCCCCTCTGGAAACACCATATATTTT. This chain connects TRBV5-3 to TRBJ1-3; D remains ambiguous. TRBV5-3 is labeled an ORF, and its function is uncertain. The CDR3 consists of 17 residues. Trimming pared 3 bases from V and 0 bases from J, leaving 16 bases between.

The V call is TRBV28, the J call TRBJ2-3, with D possibly matching TRBD2 (5 bases). V lost 5 bases and J 3 bases, leaving 18 bases between the germline ends. The germline CDR1 and CDR2 sequences are MDHEN and SYDVKM. CDR3 length equals 16 residues. CDR3 DNA sequence: TGTGCCAGCAGTGCCCCTACGTCTGGCGGGACAGATACGCAGTATTTT. Translation gives CASSAPTSGGTDTQYF.

CDR3 in DNA: TGTGCCAGCAGTTCCGGGACAGGGAAGGGGGTCACTGAAGCTTTCTTT. Translated: CASSSGTGKGVTEAFF. The chain is built from TRBV28 and TRBJ1-1, with TRBD1 matching 9 bases. The V gene's germline CDR1 is MDHEN and CDR2 SYDVKM. This CDR3 spans 16 amino acids. The V segment lost 4 bases and the J segment 4 bases; nucleotides outside the gene matches: 10.

The V gene is TRBV7-2, the J gene TRBJ2-1; TRBD1 matches at 7 bases. This CDR3 comprises 14 residues. With 5 bases clipped from V and 4 bases from J, the junction kept 5 bases outside the gene matches. Germline CDR1 SGHTA, CDR2 FQGNSA. CDR3 sequence reads: CASSLPTGYNEQFF. Written as DNA, the CDR3 is TGTGCCAGCAGCCTTCCGACAGGGTACAATGAGCAGTTCTTC.

V is TRBV7-2 and J is TRBJ1-5; D is undetermined. The V gene lost 5 bases and the J gene lost 0 bases, with 14 bases spanning the gap. From germline, CDR1 is SGHTA and CDR2 FQGNSA. CDR3 size: 16 residues. The CDR3 region has the DNA TGTGCCAGCAGCCCGGAGGCCCAGTTTAGCAATCAGCCCCAGCATTTT. Residues: CASSPEAQFSNQPQHF.